This TCR beta chain was sequenced for a study of cytomegalovirus exposure and HLA in healthy donors. Across the study: According to later analysis, the same platform produced the approximately 120 validation and 666 first-cohort repertoires. General study points: Cytomegalovirus-associated status was assigned to 150 or so TCR beta chains. While the bulk of TCR sequences proved rare, some public TCRs turned up in many donors.

The ends were cut back, 1 base at V and 7 bases at J, with 17 bases in the middle. Germline V gene data show CDR1 as SGHRS and CDR2 as YFSETQ. CDR3 length: 15 residues. The approximately 120-subject validation cohort, separate from the 666-subject first cohort, included the donors. About this clone itself: What it binds is unknown.

Here immunoSEQ multiplex PCR was the method, and the copy in TCRdb shows in-frame clones only, minus some. This table has 150,000 to 250,000 clones, roughly 77% appearing once. The source of this sequence is a woman aged 25 to 39 in good health and CMV-seronegative. The sample was PBMCs. The chain recombines TRBV5-1 with TRBJ1-1, with D unclear. CDR3 nucleotide sequence: TGCGCCAGCAGCTTGCGAGTCGAGGGAAACGGTGAAGCTTTCTTT. Encoded protein: CASSLRVEGNGEAFF. The complete variable domain, with remaining parts taken from reference TRBV5-1 and TRBJ1-1, reads KAGVTQTPRYLIKTRGQQVTLSCSPISGHRSVSWYQQTPGQGLQFLFEYFSETQRNKGNFPGRFSGRQFSNSRSEMNVSTLELGDSALYLCASSLRVEGNGEAFFGQGTRLTVV.